These T cell receptor beta chains were read from a single sample in a study of cytomegalovirus exposure and HLA in healthy donors. Libraries were prepared by immunoSEQ multiplex PCR; TCRdb keeps only in-frame clonotypes and omits some of them. The repertoire holds around 90,000 clones, about 89% seen once, with 9% to 9.5% in the top ten. The sequenced material came from PBMCs. The receptors derive from a man aged 25 to 45 in good health and CMV-seropositive. CDR3s include the opening cysteine and the closing phenylalanine or tryptophan. The D gene is left open where the match is weak. Part of the rows lack a size; the others show once, few, many or a class for expanded clones.

V	D	J	size	CDR3	DNA
TRBV6-6	TRBD1	TRBJ1-5	NA	CASSYSDRGGQPQHF	TGTGCCAGCAGTTACTCCGACAGGGGTGGGCAGCCCCAGCATTTT
TRBV10-1	NA	TRBJ2-1	once	CASSTDRLNEQFF	TGCGCCAGTAGTACGGACAGACTCAATGAGCAGTTCTTC
TRBV19	TRBD1	TRBJ1-2	once	CASSIGDRDGYTF	TGTGCCAGTAGTATTGGGGACAGGGACGGCTACACCTTC
TRBV7-2	NA	TRBJ2-1	NA	CASSIAATSYNEQFF	TGTGCCAGCAGTATAGCGGCGACGTCCTACAATGAGCAGTTCTTC
TRBV5-1	TRBD1	TRBJ1-2	NA	CASSLSAGGAGGYTF	TGCGCCAGCAGCCTGTCCGCAGGGGGCGCGGGGGGCTACACCTTC
TRBV27	NA	TRBJ2-2	NA	CASRSGTLNTGELFF	TGTGCCAGCAGATCTGGGACTTTGAACACCGGGGAGCTGTTTTTT
TRBV29-1	TRBD2	TRBJ2-1	few	CSVGGRAWEQFF	TGCAGCGTTGGCGGGAGGGCCTGGGAGCAGTTCTTC
TRBV19	TRBD2	TRBJ2-3	once	CASSGAGTSGSDTQYF	TGTGCCAGTAGCGGCGCCGGGACTAGCGGGAGTGATACGCAGTATTTT
TRBV9	TRBD2	TRBJ2-7	once	CASSVAPGTSAYEQYF	TGTGCCAGCAGCGTAGCTCCCGGGACTAGCGCCTACGAGCAGTACTTC
TRBV6-1	NA	TRBJ2-7	once	CASSEGAPKSYEQYF	TGTGCCAGCAGTGAGGGGGCTCCAAAATCCTACGAGCAGTACTTC
TRBV28	TRBD1	TRBJ2-7	NA	CASSLGTGKGEQYF	TGTGCCAGCAGTTTAGGGACAGGGAAGGGTGAGCAGTACTTC
TRBV2	NA	TRBJ1-5	NA	CASADFSDQPQHF	TGTGCCAGCGCTGACTTTTCCGATCAGCCCCAGCATTTT
TRBV28	NA	TRBJ2-1	NA	CASSPSGHNEQFF	TGTGCCAGCAGTCCCAGCGGGCACAATGAGCAGTTCTTC
TRBV29-1	TRBD1	TRBJ1-1	NA	CSVLGQGATEAFF	TGCAGCGTCCTAGGACAGGGGGCAACTGAAGCTTTCTTT
TRBV19	TRBD1	TRBJ1-5	NA	CASSMTGGNQPQHF	TGTGCCAGTAGTATGACAGGGGGCAATCAGCCCCAGCATTTT
TRBV5-6	TRBD2	TRBJ2-1	NA	CASNPGGGGNEQFF	TGTGCCAGCAACCCGGGAGGGGGGGGCAATGAGCAGTTCTTC
TRBV30	NA	TRBJ1-1	NA	CAWSKTGYTEAFF	TGTGCCTGGAGTAAAACAGGATACACTGAAGCTTTCTTT
TRBV14	TRBD2	TRBJ2-1	NA	CASSQDGTSGRVEQFF	TGTGCCAGCAGCCAAGATGGTACTAGCGGGAGGGTTGAGCAGTTCTTC
TRBV6-1	NA	TRBJ1-4	NA	CASRGPVATNEKLFF	TGTGCCAGTCGGGGTCCTGTTGCAACTAATGAAAAACTGTTTTTT
TRBV4-1	TRBD2	TRBJ2-2	NA	CASSPRTSGSSGTGELFF	TGCGCCAGCAGCCCTCGGACTAGCGGGAGTTCGGGGACCGGGGAGCTGTTTTTT
TRBV7-6	NA	TRBJ2-1	NA	CASSLVWGRNEQFF	TGTGCCAGCAGCTTAGTCTGGGGCCGCAATGAGCAGTTCTTC
TRBV5-4	NA	TRBJ2-1	NA	CASSSSSYNEQFF	TGTGCCAGCAGCTCGAGCTCCTACAATGAGCAGTTCTTC
TRBV6-1	TRBD1	TRBJ2-2	NA	CASSRDRGIAGELFF	TGTGCCAGCAGTCGGGACAGGGGGATTGCCGGGGAGCTGTTTTTT
TRBV6-1	NA	TRBJ2-6	NA	CASSPGDSGANVLTF	TGTGCCAGCAGTCCCGGGGACTCAGGGGCCAACGTCCTGACTTTC
TRBV4-1	NA	TRBJ1-4	NA	CASRGGFGRNEKLFF	TGCGCCAGCAGGGGAGGCTTCGGGAGAAATGAAAAACTGTTTTTT
TRBV4-1	TRBD1	TRBJ2-5	NA	CASSQGTGVRETQYF	TGCGCCAGCAGCCAAGGTACAGGGGTTCGAGAGACCCAGTACTTC
TRBV5-1	NA	TRBJ1-1	NA	CASRLALGDGTEAFF	TGCGCCAGCAGATTGGCCTTGGGTGACGGGACTGAAGCTTTCTTT
TRBV5-4	TRBD2	TRBJ2-7	few	CATNTGTSGFLYEQYF	TGTGCCACCAATACCGGGACTAGCGGGTTTCTTTACGAGCAGTACTTC
TRBV6-8	NA	TRBJ1-2	NA	CASSYSFGEANYGYTF	TGTGCCAGCAGTTACTCGTTCGGGGAAGCTAACTATGGCTACACCTTC
TRBV10-2	NA	TRBJ2-3	NA	CASSVTKNGDTQYF	TGCGCCAGCAGTGTTACTAAGAATGGGGATACGCAGTATTTT
TRBV4-1	NA	TRBJ1-5	NA	CASSPFGQFDQPQHF	TGCGCCAGCAGCCCCTTTGGACAGTTTGATCAGCCCCAGCATTTT
TRBV15	TRBD1	TRBJ1-1	NA	CATSRDDRQGAFF	TGTGCCACCAGCAGAGATGATCGACAGGGAGCTTTCTTT
TRBV28	TRBD2	TRBJ2-3	NA	CASRPILAGGYTQYF	TGTGCCAGCAGGCCTATACTAGCGGGAGGTTATACGCAGTATTTT
TRBV5-4	TRBD1	TRBJ1-1	once	CASSLRTGLGAFF	TGTGCCAGCAGCTTACGGACAGGGCTCGGAGCTTTCTTT
TRBV29-1	NA	TRBJ2-3	NA	CSVERQAGPLTDTQYF	TGCAGCGTTGAGAGGCAGGCGGGCCCTCTCACAGATACGCAGTATTTT
TRBV28	TRBD1	TRBJ2-7	NA	CASSFLSRGRRGSHEQYF	TGTGCCAGCAGTTTTCTCAGCAGGGGGCGCAGGGGAAGTCACGAGCAGTACTTC
TRBV5-1	NA	TRBJ2-3	NA	CASSLDFTPPRTQYF	TGCGCCAGCAGCTTGGACTTTACCCCCCCACGAACGCAGTATTTT
TRBV6-6	NA	TRBJ2-7	NA	CASSYSGDRYYEQYF	TGTGCCAGCAGTTACTCAGGTGACAGATACTACGAGCAGTACTTC
TRBV4-1	NA	TRBJ1-1	NA	CASSQGQGRRTEAFF	TGCGCCAGCAGCCAAGGTCAGGGTAGGCGCACTGAAGCTTTCTTT
TRBV7-3	TRBD2	TRBJ2-3	once	CASRPEGAGDADTQYF	TGTGCCAGCAGACCCGAGGGTGCGGGAGATGCAGATACGCAGTATTTT
TRBV5-4	TRBD1	TRBJ2-3	NA	CASSSEDRGSPDTQYF	TGTGCCAGCAGCTCGGAGGACAGGGGTAGTCCAGATACGCAGTATTTT
TRBV5-6	NA	TRBJ2-5	NA	CASSKDWAGETQYF	TGTGCCAGCAGTAAGGACTGGGCCGGCGAGACCCAGTACTTC
TRBV6-5	TRBD1	TRBJ2-1	NA	CASSRTGRSYNEQFF	TGTGCCAGCAGTCGGACAGGGCGGTCCTACAATGAGCAGTTCTTC
TRBV6-7	TRBD1	TRBJ2-5	NA	CASSYSGGEETQYF	TGTGCCAGCAGTTACTCAGGGGGCGAGGAGACCCAGTACTTC
TRBV7-9	NA	TRBJ2-1	NA	CASRRSHNEQFF	TGTGCCAGCAGACGGAGCCACAATGAGCAGTTCTTC
TRBV28	NA	TRBJ1-5	NA	CASSFQGSLSNQPQHF	TGTGCCAGCAGTTTTCAGGGAAGTTTAAGCAATCAGCCCCAGCATTTT
TRBV5-1	NA	TRBJ1-2	NA	CASSKTPANYGYTF	TGCGCCAGCAGCAAGACACCGGCTAACTATGGCTACACCTTC
TRBV28	NA	TRBJ2-7	NA	CASSLNYEQYF	TGTGCCAGCAGCCTAAATTACGAGCAGTACTTC
TRBV28	NA	TRBJ1-2	once	CASRTESTYGYTF	TGTGCCAGCAGGACTGAGTCGACCTATGGCTACACCTTC
TRBV28	TRBD1	TRBJ2-1	NA	CASSSPGQGTYNEQFF	TGTGCCAGCAGTTCCCCGGGACAGGGGACCTACAATGAGCAGTTCTTC
TRBV2	TRBD2	TRBJ2-3	NA	CASRTGLAGPLATDTQYF	TGTGCCAGCAGGACGGGACTAGCGGGGCCACTAGCAACAGATACGCAGTATTTT